This T cell receptor beta chain was sequenced for a study of cytomegalovirus exposure and HLA in healthy donors. Study-level findings and limits: Evidence from a later analysis indicated that most CMV-associated TCR beta chains looked HLA-restricted.

13 Jbeta primers and 60 Vbeta primers were used for the PCR. Produced via immunoSEQ multiplex PCR; TCRdb's table is partial and in-frame only. The sample lists approximately 76,000 clones, 79% occurring once. V trimming: 1 base; J trimming: 9 bases; junction bases outside the gene matches: 9. The CDR3 length is 16 residues. Germline V gene sequence: CDR1 MNHNY, CDR2 SVGAGI (reference sequence). Comment on this clone: Its antigen is still unknown.

This chain uses TRBV6-6 with TRBJ2-1; 10 bases agree with TRBD1. Specimen: PBMCs. The TCR was taken from a man aged 30 to 45 in good health and CMV-seronegative. CDR3 amino acids: CASSYLGQGRLGEQFF. The DNA of the CDR3 is TGTGCCAGCAGTTACTTGGGACAGGGGCGCCTTGGTGAGCAGTTCTTC.